The 13 T cell receptor beta chains listed next were all sequenced from one sample in a study of identical twins. MiXCR, run by TCRdb on the 5' RACE reads, gives a single entry per CDR3 protein. The sample yields 200,000 to 300,000 distinct CDR3 sequences, 7% to 8.5% seen once. The data were also submitted as part of a second study, on yellow fever vaccine responses in identical twins.

The sequenced sample was CD8+ T cells sorted from blood. These receptors were collected from a woman aged 18-29 years in good health.

This clonotype was seen a single time. The V call is TRBV20-1, the J call TRBJ2-7; D is undetermined. Deletions cut 6 bases from V and 6 bases from J, with 12 bases between. Germline V gives CDR1 DFQATT, CDR2 SNEGSKA (reference sequence). CDR3 length: 11 residues. This chain's CDR3 is CSAFGNREQYF. The CDR3 DNA sequence: TGCAGTGCCTTTGGAAATCGCGAGCAGTACTTC.

The sample holds a few counts of this clonotype. The genes are TRBV14 and TRBJ2-5; D might be TRBD2 (6 bases). Deletions cut 3 bases from V and 4 bases from J, with 9 bases between. Germline CDR1 is SGHDN and CDR2 is FVKESK. CDR3 length equals 13 residues. CDR3 residues: CASSQDYSETQYF. The CDR3 DNA follows: TGTGCCAGCAGCCAGGACTATTCAGAGACCCAGTACTTC.

This clonotype was observed a few times. This chain links TRBV19 with TRBJ2-1, with 7 bases fitting TRBD2. Germline loops: CDR1 LNHDA, CDR2 SQIVND (reference sequence). With V trimmed by 3 bases and J by 5 bases, 4 bases remained unmatched. The CDR3 spans 14 residues. CDR3 DNA sequence: TGTGCCAGTAGTATTGATCTAGCGGACAATGAGCAGTTCTTC. This sequence encodes CASSIDLADNEQFF.

This rearrangement joins TRBV4-1 to TRBJ1-1; D gene ambiguous. Trimming cost V 4 bases and J 1 base, with 16 bases left between them. This CDR3 has 16 residues. Germline V gene lookup returns CDR1 MGHRA and CDR2 YSYEKL. The CDR3 sequence is CASSRPLGDKNTEAFF. The DNA for the CDR3 is TGCGCCAGCAGCCGCCCATTGGGTGACAAGAACACTGAAGCTTTCTTT.

The table lists this clonotype with many counts. The CDR3 DNA reads as TGTGCCAGCAGTGACAAGGGGGCAGCGGATACGCAGTATTTT. As protein: CASSDKGAADTQYF. The rearrangement joins TRBV6-4 to TRBJ2-3; 7 nucleotides match TRBD1. This CDR3 is built from 14 residues. With V trimmed by 2 bases and J by 6 bases, 5 bases remained unmatched. Germline V gene sequence: CDR1 MRHNA, CDR2 SNTAGT.

This clonotype appeared many times. The CDR3 is CASSPTGNTIYF. CDR3 nucleotides: TGTGCCAGCAGTCCGACTGGAAACACCATATATTTT. V and J are TRBV12-3 or TRBV12-4 and TRBJ1-3; D is undetermined. The CDR3 extends over 12 amino acids. Deletions cut 5 bases from V and 2 bases from J, with 4 bases between.

Only a few counts were recorded for this clonotype. The rearrangement links TRBV7-8 to TRBJ2-2; TRBD2 matches 10 bases. The germline V gene encodes CDR1 SGHVS and CDR2 FQNEAQ. The CDR3 has 16 amino acids. V trimming: 6 bases; J trimming: 3 bases; junction bases outside the gene matches: 7. This CDR3 is CASSPSGSFDTGELFF. As DNA, the CDR3 is TGTGCCAGCAGTCCTAGCGGGAGTTTCGACACCGGGGAGCTGTTTTTT.

The V call is TRBV4-1, the J call TRBJ1-3; D is undetermined. The CDR3 has 14 amino acids. CDR1 MGHRA and CDR2 YSYEKL come from the germline V gene. Trimming took off 5 bases at V and 2 bases at J, with 10 bases between the two ends. This chain's CDR3 is CASSSGVAGNTIYF. The CDR3 nucleotides read TGCGCCAGCAGCAGCGGGGTAGCTGGAAACACCATATATTTT.

The chain combines TRBV2 with TRBJ2-7; no clear D gene. Per the germline V gene, CDR1 is SNHLY and CDR2 is FYNNEI. Trimming pared 1 base from V and 1 base from J, leaving 14 bases between. This CDR3 has 16 residues. The CDR3 sequence is CASSEGPPNASYEQYF. The CDR3 DNA reads TGTGCCAGCAGTGAAGGCCCACCGAACGCATCCTACGAGCAGTACTTC.

In its sample, this clonotype was seen a few times. The V call is TRBV7-6, the J call TRBJ1-4; D not certain. This CDR3 has 14 amino acids. V was trimmed by 7 bases and J by 5 bases, leaving 14 bases between them. Germline CDR1 reads SGHVS; CDR2 reads FNYEAQ. In DNA, the CDR3 is TGTGCCAGCACCACGGATGGTCTGAATGAAAAACTGTTTTTT. This sequence encodes CASTTDGLNEKLFF.

The table lists this clonotype with a few counts. The chain uses TRBV15 and TRBJ2-3, with 7 bases matching TRBD2. Germline V gene lookup returns CDR1 LNHNV and CDR2 YYDKDF (reference sequence). The CDR3 covers 18 residues. V dropped 2 bases and J dropped 2; count of bases not matched to a gene: 13. The CDR3 loop reads CATSRQLGRESHTDTQYF. CDR3 nucleotides: TGTGCCACCAGCAGACAGCTGGGGCGGGAGTCCCACACAGATACGCAGTATTTT.

This chain joins TRBV18 and TRBJ2-7, with TRBD1 identical over 7 bases. The CDR3 loop spans 16 amino acids. V lost 8 bases, J lost 1 base, and 14 bases stayed unmatched. Germline values: CDR1 KGHSH, CDR2 LQKENI. Here the CDR3 DNA reads TGTGCCAGCGCTACCCCCGACAGGGAGCAATCCTACGAGCAGTACTTC. Encoded protein: CASATPDREQSYEQYF.

V and J are TRBV27 and TRBJ2-2; unclear D gene. CDR1 and CDR2 (germline): MNHEY, SMNVEV (reference sequence). Between the trimmed V and J ends, which lost 0 bases and 6 bases, there was a span of 17 bases. The CDR3 sequence is 17 residues long. CDR3 protein: CASSLSSLRFLAGELFF. The CDR3 nucleotides read TGTGCCAGCAGTTTATCCTCCTTAAGGTTTCTGGCCGGGGAGCTGTTTTTT.